This record concerns one T cell receptor beta chain sequence. Antigen unknown. This specimen comes from a study of blood T cells in healthy people across ages. Study observations and caveats: The study found more naive CD4+ cells and higher diversity in long-lived than aged donors.

Sample-barcoded 5' priming and a J-beta primer mix drove a second PCR of about 6 to 12 cycles. Carrying 12 random nucleotides, a template-switch adaptor labeled each individual cDNA molecule. TCRdb ran MiXCR on the 5' RACE reads and lists one entry per CDR3 protein. The sample yields around 670,000 distinct CDR3 sequences, less than 35% seen once. CDR1 is MDHEN, CDR2 SYDVKM, per germline. The CDR3 has 13 amino acids. J gave up 13 bases and V 3 bases, and 7 bases lay outside the gene matches. Total RNA amounts of at least 5.5 micrograms were extracted per sample. The clonotype originates from a woman of 80 years or more in good health. Sequencing used blood. The gene calls are TRBV28 and TRBJ2-4; 9 bases line up with TRBD2. As DNA, the CDR3 is TGTGCCAGCAGTTTGACTAGCGGAATGGAGCAGTACTTC. As protein: CASSLTSGMEQYF.